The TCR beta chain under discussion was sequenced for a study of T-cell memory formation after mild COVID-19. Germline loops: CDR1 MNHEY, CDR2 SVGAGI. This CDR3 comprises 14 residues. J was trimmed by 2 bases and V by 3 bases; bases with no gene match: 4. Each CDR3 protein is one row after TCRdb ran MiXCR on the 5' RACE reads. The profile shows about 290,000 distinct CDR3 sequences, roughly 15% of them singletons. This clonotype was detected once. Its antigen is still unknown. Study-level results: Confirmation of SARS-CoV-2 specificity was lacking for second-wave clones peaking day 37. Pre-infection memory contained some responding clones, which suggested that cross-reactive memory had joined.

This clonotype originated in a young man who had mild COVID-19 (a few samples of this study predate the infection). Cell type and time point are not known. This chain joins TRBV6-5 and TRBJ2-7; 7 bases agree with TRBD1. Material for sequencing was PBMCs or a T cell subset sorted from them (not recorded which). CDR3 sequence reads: CASSYGDRTYEQYF. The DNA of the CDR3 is TGTGCCAGCAGTTATGGGGACAGAACCTACGAGCAGTACTTC.